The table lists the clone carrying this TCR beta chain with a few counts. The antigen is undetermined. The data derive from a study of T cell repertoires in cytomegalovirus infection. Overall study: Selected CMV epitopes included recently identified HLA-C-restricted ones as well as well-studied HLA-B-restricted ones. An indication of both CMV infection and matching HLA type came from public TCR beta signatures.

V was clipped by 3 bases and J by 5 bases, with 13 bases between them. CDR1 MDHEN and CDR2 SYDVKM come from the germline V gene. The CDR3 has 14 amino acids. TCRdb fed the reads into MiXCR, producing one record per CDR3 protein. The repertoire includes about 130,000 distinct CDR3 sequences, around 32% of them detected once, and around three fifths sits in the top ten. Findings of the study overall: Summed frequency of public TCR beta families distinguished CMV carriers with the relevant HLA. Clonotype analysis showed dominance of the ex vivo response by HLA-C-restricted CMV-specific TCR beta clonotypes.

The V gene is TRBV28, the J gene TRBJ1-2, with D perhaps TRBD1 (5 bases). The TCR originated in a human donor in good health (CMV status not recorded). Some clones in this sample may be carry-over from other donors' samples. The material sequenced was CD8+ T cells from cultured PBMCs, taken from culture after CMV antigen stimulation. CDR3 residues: CASSLVLGGYGYTF. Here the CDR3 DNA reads TGTGCCAGCAGTTTGGTTCTGGGGGGTTATGGCTACACCTTC.